Below are 10 T cell receptor beta chains sequenced from a single sample in a study of OX40 agonist ivuxolimab in advanced cancers. The data were produced by immunoSEQ multiplex PCR, yet TCRdb's version contains in-frame clones alone and is incomplete. The sample lists around 60,000 clones; around 79% were seen once. Sample: CD4+ or CD8+ T cells sorted from blood, taken in a trial of the OX40 agonist ivuxolimab. The receptors stem from an adult with an advanced solid tumor such as melanoma, head and neck, liver or kidney cancer.

The chain recombines TRBV12-5 with TRBJ1-4; no clear D. The CDR3 extends over 16 amino acids. Germline V CDR1 and CDR2: LGHNT, FRNRAP. V lost 2 bases and J lost 7, with 17 bases in between. The CDR3 loop reads CASGLFLGGLAEKLFF. CDR3 nucleotide sequence: TGTGCTAGTGGTTTGTTTTTGGGAGGTTTGGCTGAAAAACTGTTTTTT.

This chain links TRBV5-1 with TRBJ1-1, with a tentative D call TRBD1 (5 bases). Deletions cut 4 bases from V and 1 base from J, with 11 bases between. The CDR3 length is 14 residues. Germline CDR1 SGHRS, CDR2 YFSETQ. CDR3 protein: CASSPSGGNTEAFF. CDR3 coding DNA: TGCGCCAGCAGCCCCTCGGGGGGGAACACTGAAGCTTTCTTT.

The chain joins TRBV18 to TRBJ2-1; D not resolved. Trimming cost V 3 bases and J 9 bases, with 21 bases left between them. Germline V gene sequence: CDR1 KGHSH, CDR2 LQKENI. CDR3 length equals 16 residues. CDR3 sequence (DNA): TGTGCCAGCTCACCTCCTGGGCCCGGCCCCCGATCTGAGCAGTTCTTC. This gives the protein CASSPPGPGPRSEQFF.

This clone has more than one count but fewer than ten. The junction shows a germline mismatch at one end, possibly a read error. The rearrangement links TRBV30 to TRBJ1-4; D ambiguous. The CDR3 sequence is 13 residues long. Looked up from germline, CDR1 is GTSNPN and CDR2 is SVGIG (reference sequence). The CDR3 DNA reads TGTGCCTGGACCCGTTCCACGGAAAAACTTTTTTCTTTT. Translating it yields CAWTRSTEKLFSF.

The chain links TRBV19 to TRBJ2-3, with D possibly called TRBD1 or TRBD2 (5 bases each). Germline V gene sequence: CDR1 LNHDA, CDR2 SQIVND (reference sequence). This CDR3 is 18 amino acids long. With 1 base removed from V and 0 bases from J, the gap between germline ends came to 17 bases. CDR3 in amino acids: CASSIVADVRDSTDTQYF. The CDR3 coding sequence is TGTGCCAGTAGTATAGTGGCCGATGTTAGGGACAGCACAGATACGCAGTATTTT.

Only a few counts were recorded for this clone. The chain recombines TRBV7-8 with TRBJ2-5; no clear D gene. The CDR3 has 14 residues. Looked up from germline, CDR1 is SGHVS and CDR2 is FQNEAQ. Trimming removed 1 base at V and 2 bases at J, with 8 bases between. The CDR3 loop reads CASSLVGSQETQYF. The DNA of the CDR3 is TGTGCCAGCAGCTTAGTGGGATCACAAGAGACCCAGTACTTC.

The gene calls are TRBV28 and TRBJ2-4; D may correspond to TRBD1 or TRBD2 (5 bases each). The germline V gene encodes CDR1 MDHEN and CDR2 SYDVKM. The CDR3 contains 11 residues. Trimming removed 5 bases from V and 9 bases from J, with 8 bases in between. The CDR3 bases are TGTGCCAGCAGTCCCGGGGCCATTCAGTACTTC. This translates into CASSPGAIQYF.

V is TRBV27 and J is TRBJ2-7, with D possibly being TRBD2 (5 bases). Germline lookup yields CDR1 MNHEY and CDR2 SMNVEV (reference sequence). Trimming took 7 bases from V and 2 from J, leaving 18 bases between them. The CDR3 spans 15 residues. CDR3 bases: TGTGCCAGCAAAGTCTCGGGTAGCGTTGCCTACGAGCAGTACTTC. This encodes CASKVSGSVAYEQYF.

This clone was recorded a few times. The chain is built from TRBV2 and TRBJ1-1, with D possibly being TRBD1 (6 bases). The CDR3 covers 13 residues. The V gene's germline CDR1 is SNHLY and CDR2 FYNNEI. Trimming removed 4 bases from V and 1 base from J, with 7 bases in between. The CDR3 region is CASSVTGNTEAFF. DNA of the CDR3: TGTGCCAGCAGTGTGACAGGGAACACTGAAGCTTTCTTT.

The chain links TRBV7-2 to TRBJ2-3, with D perhaps given as TRBD1 or TRBD2 (5 bases each). The CDR3 extends over 14 amino acids. Germline V gene lookup returns CDR1 SGHTA and CDR2 FQGNSA. The V end was cut by 5 bases, the J end by 1 base, with 10 bases between. CDR3 bases: TGTGCCAGCAGCCGGGACGGTGGCACAGATACGCAGTATTTT. Encoded protein: CASSRDGGTDTQYF.